Below are 21 T cell receptor beta chains sequenced from a single sample in a study of blood T cells in healthy people across ages (dated by TCRdb to the mid-2010s). Library preparation was by 5' RACE. These reads were obtained on an Illumina HiSeq 2500. A second PCR of about 7 to 12 cycles was run with a J-beta primer mix and a sample-barcoded 5' primer. Through fastp at Q25 and MiXCR, TCRdb rebuilt clones from the public reads, retaining in-frame beta chains. When rows share a CDR3 protein, they turn into one entry using the most common DNA and genes. For this sample the table gives about 720,000 distinct CDR3 sequences, of which 22% were detected only once. The ten biggest clones cover around a fifth of the sample. The sequencing sample was made of blood. The receptors derive from a man in his 70s in good health.

J is TRBJ2-4 and V is TRBV29-1, with a possible D match to TRBD2 (7 bases). V dropped 1 base and J dropped 1 base, with 14 bases sitting between them. The V gene's germline CDR1 is SQVTM and CDR2 ANQGSEA. The CDR3 runs 16 residues. The CDR3 DNA follows: TGCAGCGTTGAAGGCCGGGGGGCGAATGCCAAAAACATTCAGTACTTC. Translation gives CSVEGRGANAKNIQYF.

This clonotype was counted between two and nine times. Since no conserved phenylalanine or tryptophan closes the CDR3, a read error is the likely cause. This chain uses TRBV18 with TRBJ2-1; 7 positions agree with TRBD2. Germline CDR1 is KGHSH and CDR2 is LQKENI. The V segment lost 6 bases and the J segment 9 bases; nucleotides outside the gene matches: 8. This CDR3 is 13 amino acids long. The CDR3 bases are TGTGCCAGCTCGCCGAGCGGGGTGGTTGAGCAGTTCCTC. This sequence encodes CASSPSGVVEQFL.

The chain uses TRBV19 and TRBJ1-5, with TRBD1 matching over 12 bases. Germline assignment: CDR1 LNHDA and CDR2 SQIVND (reference sequence). Trimming at V came to 7 bases and at J to 4 bases, leaving 11 bases not matched to a gene. This CDR3 is 17 amino acids long. Here the CDR3 reads CASTAGQGAVRNQPQHF. The CDR3, as DNA: TGTGCCAGTACCGCGGGACAGGGGGCTGTGAGGAATCAGCCCCAGCATTTT.

The genes are TRBV5-1 and TRBJ2-1; D tentatively fits TRBD1 or TRBD2 (6 bases each). Trimming removed 0 bases from V and 4 bases from J, with 11 bases in between. This CDR3 is 15 amino acids long. From germline, CDR1 is SGHRS and CDR2 YFSETQ. For the CDR3, the DNA is TGCGCCAGCAGCTTGGGACAGGCGGGATACAATGAGCAGTTCTTC. Protein: CASSLGQAGYNEQFF.

V usage is TRBV7-2 and J usage is TRBJ2-3, with D uncertain. The CDR3 sequence is 14 residues long. Germline V gene lookup returns CDR1 SGHTA and CDR2 FQGNSA. The V gene lost 7 bases and the J gene lost 11 bases, with 22 bases spanning the gap. For the CDR3, the DNA is TGTGCCAGCAACAAGAGGCACTTCACAGACATGCAGTATTTT. Translated: CASNKRHFTDMQYF.

This clonotype showed up just a few times. The genes are TRBV9 and TRBJ2-1; 10 bases line up with TRBD2. V lost 0 bases, J lost 8 bases, and 8 bases stayed unmatched. CDR3 length: 16 residues. Germline CDR1 and CDR2: SGDLS and YYNGEE. The CDR3 DNA sequence: TGTGCCAGCAGCGTAGCGGGACTAGCGACGGGTCATGAGCAGTTCTTC. Its translation: CASSVAGLATGHEQFF.

This clonotype occurred a few times. The chain links TRBV20-1 to TRBJ2-5; no firm D call. The J call is in doubt because the DNA end fits TRBJ2-7 better. Germline-derived CDR1 and CDR2 are DFQATT and SNEGSKA (reference sequence). The CDR3 is 14 residues long. The CDR3 loop is CSARDGAKLYEQYF. CDR3 coding DNA: TGCAGTGCTAGAGATGGAGCAAAACTCTACGAGCAGTACTTC.

The chain recombines TRBV7-6 with TRBJ2-1; D not resolved. This CDR3 has 14 amino acids. Germline V gene lookup returns CDR1 SGHVS and CDR2 FNYEAQ. The germline V and J ends were trimmed by 4 bases and 8 bases, with 15 bases remaining between them. The CDR3 protein is CASSSRVLGHEQFF. In DNA, the CDR3 is TGTGCCAGCAGCTCCCGGGTCCTGGGTCATGAGCAGTTCTTC.

Notes on this clonotype: At one boundary the junction diverges from the germline segment, which might be a read error. The rearrangement links TRBV12-3 or TRBV12-4 to TRBJ2-1, with TRBD2 as a possible D gene (6 bases). This CDR3 is built from 14 residues. The CDR3 DNA sequence: TGTGCCGGCAGAGGGCGGGACTCCTACAATGAGCAGTTCTTC. Protein: CAGRGRDSYNEQFF.

This chain connects TRBV20-1 to TRBJ2-3, with a weak D call TRBD2 (6 bases). The germline CDR1 and CDR2 sequences are DFQATT and SNEGSKA (reference sequence). The ends were cut back, 8 bases at V and 2 bases at J, with 17 bases in the middle. CDR3 size: 14 residues. The CDR3 loop reads CSPRAGPVTDTQYF. CDR3 DNA: TGCAGTCCGAGGGCGGGGCCGGTCACAGATACGCAGTATTTT.

This chain uses TRBV28 with TRBJ2-4; 12 bases fit TRBD1. The CDR3 contains 14 residues. The germline V gene encodes CDR1 MDHEN and CDR2 SYDVKM. Trimming removed 7 bases from V and 9 bases from J; junction bases left unmatched: 7. CDR3 region: CASTPGTGGLIQYF. The CDR3 DNA sequence: TGTGCCAGCACCCCCGGGACAGGGGGCCTCATTCAGTACTTC.

The CDR3 DNA sequence: TGTGCCAGCAGTTTAAACCCCCCAGGGACTGGAAACACCATATATTTT. Translation: CASSLNPPGTGNTIYF. J is TRBJ1-3 and V is TRBV27; TRBD1 might be the D (5 bases). This CDR3 has 16 amino acids. Trimming took off 2 bases at V and 2 bases at J, with 13 bases between the two ends. Germline V gene lookup returns CDR1 MNHEY and CDR2 SMNVEV (reference sequence).

On this clonotype: The junction shows a germline mismatch at one end, possibly a read error. The J gene is TRBJ2-2, the V gene TRBV9; 12 nucleotides match TRBD2. The CDR3 covers 17 residues. CDR1 and CDR2 (germline): SGDLS, YYNGEE. The CDR3 nucleotides read TGTGCCAGCAGCGTAGACCTAGCGGGAGGGGAGAGCGGGGAGCCGTTTTTT. This encodes CASSVDLAGGESGEPFF.

CDR3 sequence reads: CASSPSDSREQYV. Written as DNA, the CDR3 is TGTGCCAGCTCACCGAGCGATTCTCGCGAGCAGTACGTC. V and J are TRBV18 and TRBJ2-1; D gene uncertain. The DNA matches TRBJ2-7 better at its end, which makes the J call doubtful. The CDR3 sequence is 13 residues long. Germline CDR1 reads KGHSH; CDR2 reads LQKENI.

The chain combines TRBV15 with TRBJ2-1, with no clear D. This CDR3 comprises 15 residues. With 0 bases removed from V and 4 bases from J, the gap between germline ends came to 10 bases. Germline V gives CDR1 LNHNV, CDR2 YYDKDF (reference sequence). In DNA form, the CDR3 reads TGTGCCACCAGCAGAGATCGGCAGAAGTACAATGAGCAGTTCTTC. Amino acid sequence: CATSRDRQKYNEQFF.

J is TRBJ1-5 and V is TRBV20-1; no firm D call. The CDR3 consists of 13 residues. Deletions cut 2 bases from V and 3 bases from J, with 8 bases between. Germline V gives CDR1 DFQATT, CDR2 SNEGSKA (reference sequence). The CDR3 protein is CSARRQVNQPQHF. The CDR3 nucleotides read TGCAGTGCTAGACGGCAGGTCAATCAGCCCCAGCATTTT.

This clonotype was seen more than once but under ten times. Here the CDR3 reads CASTGLGTEAFF. The CDR3 nucleotides read TGCGCCAGCACAGGGTTGGGCACTGAAGCTTTCTTT. V usage is TRBV4-1 and J usage is TRBJ1-1, with D perhaps matching TRBD1 (5 bases). This CDR3 has 12 residues. Trimming shortened V by 7 bases and J by 4 bases, and 10 bases separated the two germline ends. The V gene's germline CDR1 is MGHRA and CDR2 YSYEKL.

J is TRBJ2-1 and V is TRBV24-1; no reliable D call. V was pared by 3 bases and J by 4 bases, with 12 bases between. CDR1 is KGHDR and CDR2 is SFDVKD in the germline V gene. The CDR3 extends over 15 amino acids. The CDR3 loop reads CATSDTQQWYNEQFF. CDR3 nucleotide sequence: TGTGCCACCAGTGATACGCAGCAATGGTACAATGAGCAGTTCTTC.

This rearrangement joins TRBV9 to TRBJ2-1; 9 bases map to TRBD1. Trimming at V came to 3 bases and at J to 8 bases, leaving 9 bases not matched to a gene. The germline V gene has CDR1 SGDLS and CDR2 YYNGEE. CDR3 length equals 15 residues. In DNA, the CDR3 is TGTGCCAGCAGCGGTCCCGGGACAGGGATTTATGAGCAGTTCTTC. The encoded protein is CASSGPGTGIYEQFF.

The rearrangement links TRBV12-3 or TRBV12-4 to TRBJ2-3, with D perhaps TRBD1 (6 bases). The germline V and J ends were trimmed by 5 bases and 2 bases, with 17 bases remaining between them. The CDR3 covers 16 residues. The CDR3 DNA sequence: TGTGCCAGCAGTGCGTTTGGGGGCAAGATCACAGATACGCAGTATTTT. Its translation is CASSAFGGKITDTQYF.

The rearrangement joins TRBV28 to TRBJ2-3, with 14 bases lining up with TRBD2. The CDR3 spans 18 residues. With 6 bases clipped from V and 5 bases from J, the junction kept 13 bases outside the gene matches. Per the germline V gene, CDR1 is MDHEN and CDR2 is SYDVKM. CDR3 region: CASSSAAGLAGGRDTQYF. The CDR3 nucleotides are TGTGCCAGCAGCTCGGCCGCCGGACTAGCGGGGGGAAGAGATACGCAGTATTTT.